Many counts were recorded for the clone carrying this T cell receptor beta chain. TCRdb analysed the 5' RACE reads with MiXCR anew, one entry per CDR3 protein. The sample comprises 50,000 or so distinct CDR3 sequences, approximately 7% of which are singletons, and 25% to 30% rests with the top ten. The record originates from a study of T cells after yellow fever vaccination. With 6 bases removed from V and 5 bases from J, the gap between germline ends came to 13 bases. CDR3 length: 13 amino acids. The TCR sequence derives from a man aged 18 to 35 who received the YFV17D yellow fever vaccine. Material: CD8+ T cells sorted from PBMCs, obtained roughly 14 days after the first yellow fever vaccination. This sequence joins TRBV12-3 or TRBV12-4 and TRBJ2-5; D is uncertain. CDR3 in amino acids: CASRAESRETQYF. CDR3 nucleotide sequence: TGTGCCAGCAGGGCTGAATCGAGGGAGACCCAGTACTTC.